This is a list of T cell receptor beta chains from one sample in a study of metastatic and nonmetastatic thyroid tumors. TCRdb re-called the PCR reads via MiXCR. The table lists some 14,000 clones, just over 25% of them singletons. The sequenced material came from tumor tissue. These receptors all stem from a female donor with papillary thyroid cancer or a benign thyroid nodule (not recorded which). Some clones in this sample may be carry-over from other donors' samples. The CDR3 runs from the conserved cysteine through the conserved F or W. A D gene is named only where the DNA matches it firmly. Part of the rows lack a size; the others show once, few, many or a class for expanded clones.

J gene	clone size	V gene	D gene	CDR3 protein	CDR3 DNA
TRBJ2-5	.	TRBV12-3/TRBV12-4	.	CVSSFRAEETQYF	TGTGTCAGCAGTTTTCGGGCGGAAGAGACACAGTACTTC
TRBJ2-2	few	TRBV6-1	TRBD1	CASSIRQGAHTGELFF	TGTGCCAGCAGCATCCGACAGGGAGCACATACCGGGGAGCTGTTTTTT
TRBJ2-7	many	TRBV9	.	CASSSNQGYEQYF	TGTGCCAGCAGCTCAAATCAAGGGTACGAGCAGTACTTC
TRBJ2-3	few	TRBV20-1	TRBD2	CSSLWEGTATDTQYF	TGCAGTTCTCTCTGGGAGGGGACGGCCACAGATACGCAGTATTTT
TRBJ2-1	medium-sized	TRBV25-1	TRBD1	CASSPGTGFYNEQFF	TGTGCCAGCAGCCCCGGGACAGGGTTTTACAATGAGCAGTTCTTC
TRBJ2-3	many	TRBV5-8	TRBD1	CASSYDRGRGPDTQYF	TGTGCCAGCAGCTACGACAGGGGGCGGGGGCCAGATACGCAGTATTTT
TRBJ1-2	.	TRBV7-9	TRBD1	CASSPGQGYYGYTF	TGTGCCAGCAGCCCCGGACAGGGGTACTATGGCTACACCTTC
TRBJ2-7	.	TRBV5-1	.	CASSLEPGDPLYEQYF	TGCGCCAGCAGCTTGGAGCCTGGGGATCCCCTCTACGAGCAGTACTTC
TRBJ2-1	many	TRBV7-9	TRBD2	CASSLFGTRFSYEQFF	TGTGCCAGCAGCTTATTCGGGACTAGATTTTCCTATGAGCAGTTCTTC
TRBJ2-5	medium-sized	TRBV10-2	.	CASSDGARKTQYF	TGCGCCAGCAGTGACGGGGCTAGGAAGACCCAGTACTTC
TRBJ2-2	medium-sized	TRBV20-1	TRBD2	CSARGAGEDIGELFF	TGCAGTGCTAGAGGAGCGGGAGAAGATATCGGGGAGCTGTTTTTT
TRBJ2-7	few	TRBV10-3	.	CAISGGDYEQYF	TGTGCCATCAGTGGCGGGGACTACGAGCAGTACTTC
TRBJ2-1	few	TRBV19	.	CASVPRDRTEQFF	TGTGCCAGTGTCCCCCGGGATAGGACTGAGCAGTTCTTC
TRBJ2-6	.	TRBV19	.	CASRAALGSGPNFLTF	TGTGCCAGTAGGGCTGCATTGGGCTCTGGGCCCAACTTCCTGACTTTC
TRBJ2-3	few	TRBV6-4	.	CASSDSKRSADTQYF	TGTGCCAGCAGCGACTCGAAGCGGAGCGCAGATACGCAGTATTTT
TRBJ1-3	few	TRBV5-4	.	CASSLGGGALYSGNTIYF	TGTGCCAGCAGCTTGGGCGGGGGAGCGCTATACTCTGGAAACACCATATATTTT
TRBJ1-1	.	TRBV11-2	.	CASSARMRDTEAFF	TGTGCCAGCAGCGCCAGAATGAGGGATACTGAAGCTTTCTTT
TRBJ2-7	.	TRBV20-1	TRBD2	CSASNSGRQYEQYF	TGCAGTGCTTCAAATAGCGGGAGGCAATACGAGCAGTACTTC
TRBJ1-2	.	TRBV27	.	CASTEDGYGYTF	TGTGCCAGCACTGAGGACGGCTATGGCTACACCTTC
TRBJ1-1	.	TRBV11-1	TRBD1	CASDPRGGRTEAFF	TGTGCCAGCGACCCCAGGGGGGGTAGGACTGAAGCTTTCTTT
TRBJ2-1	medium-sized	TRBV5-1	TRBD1	CASSTGPGQGLGYNEQFF	TGCGCCAGCAGCACCGGTCCGGGACAGGGTTTGGGCTACAATGAGCAGTTCTTC
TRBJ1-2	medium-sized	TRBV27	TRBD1	CASGGQGRPNYGYTF	TGTGCCAGCGGGGGACAGGGGCGTCCCAACTATGGCTACACCTTC
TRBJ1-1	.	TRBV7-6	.	CASSSGKGTNNEAFF	TGTGCCAGCAGTTCAGGAAAGGGGACGAACAATGAAGCTTTCTTT
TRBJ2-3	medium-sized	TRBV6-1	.	CASSNRRDAQYF	TGTGCCAGCAGTAACCGGAGGGATGCGCAGTATTTT